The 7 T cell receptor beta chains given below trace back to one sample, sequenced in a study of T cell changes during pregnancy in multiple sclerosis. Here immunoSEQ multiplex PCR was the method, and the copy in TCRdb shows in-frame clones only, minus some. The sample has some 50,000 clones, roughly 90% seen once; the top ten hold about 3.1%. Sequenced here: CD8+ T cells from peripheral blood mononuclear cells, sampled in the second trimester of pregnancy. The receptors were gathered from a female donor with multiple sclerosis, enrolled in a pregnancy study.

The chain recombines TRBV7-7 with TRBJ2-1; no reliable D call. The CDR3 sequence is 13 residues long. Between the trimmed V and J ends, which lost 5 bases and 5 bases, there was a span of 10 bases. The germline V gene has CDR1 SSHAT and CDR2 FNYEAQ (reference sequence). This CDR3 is CASSLHIDNEQFF. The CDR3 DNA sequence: TGTGCCAGCAGCCTCCACATCGACAATGAGCAGTTCTTC.

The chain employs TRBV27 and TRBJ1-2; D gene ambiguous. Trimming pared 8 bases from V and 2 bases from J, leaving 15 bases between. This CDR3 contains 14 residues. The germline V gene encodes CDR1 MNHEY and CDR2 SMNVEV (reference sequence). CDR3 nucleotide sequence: TGTGCCAGCGCTGTCCGGGGTGACAACTATGGCTACACCTTC. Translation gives CASAVRGDNYGYTF.

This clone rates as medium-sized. This CDR3 is CASSQELGGQNEKLFF. The CDR3 bases are TGCGCCAGCAGCCAAGAATTGGGGGGTCAGAATGAAAAACTGTTTTTT. The J gene is TRBJ1-4, the V gene TRBV4-3, with a tentative D call TRBD1 (5 bases). The germline CDR1 and CDR2 sequences are LGHNA and YSLEER. Trimming stripped 0 bases from V and 5 bases from J, with 13 bases between. CDR3 length: 16 residues.

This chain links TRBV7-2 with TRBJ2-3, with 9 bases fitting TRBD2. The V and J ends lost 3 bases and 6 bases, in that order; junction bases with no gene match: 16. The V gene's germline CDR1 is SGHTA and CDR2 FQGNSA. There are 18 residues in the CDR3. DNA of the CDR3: TGTGCCAGCAGCTTTTGGGAGGGGAGCGGGGGGCCGGGGGATACGCAGTATTTT. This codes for CASSFWEGSGGPGDTQYF.

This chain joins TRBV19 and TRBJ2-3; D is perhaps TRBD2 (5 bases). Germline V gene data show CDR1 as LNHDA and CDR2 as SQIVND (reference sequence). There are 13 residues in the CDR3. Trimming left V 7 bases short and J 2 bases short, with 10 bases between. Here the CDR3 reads CASKWRVTDTQYF. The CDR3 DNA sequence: TGTGCCAGTAAATGGCGGGTCACAGATACGCAGTATTTT.

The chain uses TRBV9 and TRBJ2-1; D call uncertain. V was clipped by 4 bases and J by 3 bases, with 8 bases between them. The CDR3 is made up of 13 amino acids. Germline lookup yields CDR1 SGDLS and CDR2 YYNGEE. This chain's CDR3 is CASSSHIYNEQFF. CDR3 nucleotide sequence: TGTGCCAGCAGCTCTCACATCTACAATGAGCAGTTCTTC.

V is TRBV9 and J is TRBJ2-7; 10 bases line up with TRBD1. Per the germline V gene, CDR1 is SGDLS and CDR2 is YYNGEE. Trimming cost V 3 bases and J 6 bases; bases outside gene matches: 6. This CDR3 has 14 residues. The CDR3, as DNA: TGTGCCAGCAGCGCCCGGGACAGGGGAGCCGAGCAGTACTTC. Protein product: CASSARDRGAEQYF.